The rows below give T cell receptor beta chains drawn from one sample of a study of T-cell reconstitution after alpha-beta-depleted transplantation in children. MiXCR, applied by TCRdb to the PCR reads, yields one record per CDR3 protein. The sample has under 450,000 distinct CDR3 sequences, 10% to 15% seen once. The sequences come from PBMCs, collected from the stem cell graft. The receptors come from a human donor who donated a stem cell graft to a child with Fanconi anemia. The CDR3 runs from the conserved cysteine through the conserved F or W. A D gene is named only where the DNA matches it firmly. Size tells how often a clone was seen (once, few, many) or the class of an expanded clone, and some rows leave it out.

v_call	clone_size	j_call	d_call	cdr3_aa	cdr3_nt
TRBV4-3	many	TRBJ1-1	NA	CASSQESPGRYTEAFF	TGCGCCAGCAGCCAAGAGTCCCCGGGTCGGTACACTGAAGCTTTCTTT
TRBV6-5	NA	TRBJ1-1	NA	CASSYNAMNTEAFF	TGTGCCAGCAGTTACAACGCCATGAACACTGAAGCTTTCTTT
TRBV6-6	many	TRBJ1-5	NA	CASLGQLNQPQHF	TGTGCCAGCTTAGGACAGCTTAATCAGCCCCAGCATTTT
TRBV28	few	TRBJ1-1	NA	CASSPDPMNTEAFF	TGTGCCAGCAGCCCTGACCCCATGAACACTGAAGCTTTCTTT
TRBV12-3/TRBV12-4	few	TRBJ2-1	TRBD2	CASSRGGGTYNEQFF	TGTGCCAGCAGTCGCGGGGGAGGGACCTACAATGAGCAGTTCTTC
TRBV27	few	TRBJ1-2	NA	CASSPSSGHQNYGYTF	TGTGCCAGCAGTCCCTCCTCTGGGCACCAGAACTATGGCTACACCTTC
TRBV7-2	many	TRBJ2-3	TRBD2	CASSLGLAADTQYF	TGTGCCAGCAGCTTAGGCCTAGCGGCAGATACGCAGTATTTT
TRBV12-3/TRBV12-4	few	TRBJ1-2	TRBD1	CASSPQGYEGYTF	TGTGCCAGCAGTCCACAGGGGTATGAGGGCTACACCTTC
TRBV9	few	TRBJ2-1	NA	CASSTGGYNEQFF	TGTGCCAGCAGCACTGGCGGATACAATGAGCAGTTCTTC
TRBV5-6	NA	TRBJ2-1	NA	CASSPTGSHEQFF	TGTGCCAGCAGCCCCACAGGGTCCCATGAGCAGTTCTTC
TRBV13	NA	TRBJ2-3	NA	CASSFTTGLITLSTDTQYF	TGTGCCAGCAGCTTCACGACGGGCCTAATAACTCTTAGCACAGATACGCAGTATTTT
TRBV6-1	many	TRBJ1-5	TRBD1	CASSEQGGHQPQHF	TGTGCCAGCAGTGAGCAGGGGGGACATCAGCCCCAGCATTTT
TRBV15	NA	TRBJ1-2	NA	CATSSTGVNGYTF	TGTGCCACCAGCAGCACGGGGGTCAATGGCTACACCTTC
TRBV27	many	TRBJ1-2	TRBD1	CASALIRRTGLNYGYTF	TGTGCCAGCGCCCTCATTCGGCGGACAGGGTTGAACTATGGCTACACCTTC
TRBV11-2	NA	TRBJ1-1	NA	CASSRSGTEAFF	TGTGCCAGCAGCCGCTCAGGGACTGAAGCTTTCTTT
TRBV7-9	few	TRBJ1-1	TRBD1	CASSLSGTGDGAEAFF	TGTGCCAGCAGCTTGTCAGGGACAGGGGACGGGGCTGAAGCTTTCTTT
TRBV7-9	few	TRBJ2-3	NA	CASSPSRGTDTQYF	TGTGCCAGCAGCCCAAGTCGGGGGACAGATACGCAGTATTTT
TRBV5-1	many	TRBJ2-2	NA	CASSIQGSGELFF	TGCGCCAGCAGCATACAGGGAAGCGGGGAGCTGTTTTTT
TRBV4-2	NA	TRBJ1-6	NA	CASSQVKRSDSPLHF	TGTGCCAGCAGCCAAGTGAAACGATCGGATTCACCCCTCCACTTT
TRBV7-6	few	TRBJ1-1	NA	CASSPLVGSEAFF	TGTGCCAGCAGCCCCCTCGTGGGTTCTGAAGCTTTCTTT
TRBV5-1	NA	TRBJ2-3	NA	CASSLMGADTQYF	TGCGCCAGCAGCTTGATGGGGGCAGATACGCAGTATTTT
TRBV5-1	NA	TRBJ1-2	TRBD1	CASSYRGHDGYTF	TGCGCCAGCAGCTACAGGGGGCACGATGGCTACACCTTC
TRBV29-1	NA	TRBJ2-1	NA	CSVDLAASSYNEQFF	TGCAGCGTTGATCTAGCCGCAAGCTCCTACAATGAGCAGTTCTTC
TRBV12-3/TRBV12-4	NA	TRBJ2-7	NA	CASSWDPPYEQYF	TGTGCCAGCAGTTGGGACCCCCCCTACGAGCAGTACTTC
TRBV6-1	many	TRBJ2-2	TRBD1	CASTRDSRTGELFF	TGTGCCAGCACCAGGGACAGCCGAACCGGGGAGCTGTTTTTT
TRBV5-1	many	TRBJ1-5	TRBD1	CASSPGQGQDPQHF	TGCGCCAGCAGCCCTGGACAGGGCCAGGATCCCCAGCATTTT
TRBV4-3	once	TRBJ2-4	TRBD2	CASSQGSGGAINIQYF	TGCGCCAGCAGCCAAGGAAGCGGGGGGGCAATAAACATTCAGTACTTC
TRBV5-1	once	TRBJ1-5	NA	CASSQEPAGSNQPQHF	TGCGCCAGCAGCCAAGAGCCAGCTGGGAGCAATCAGCCCCAGCATTTT
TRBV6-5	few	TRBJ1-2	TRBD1	CASSYRGGARGYTF	TGTGCCAGCAGTTATCGAGGGGGCGCTAGGGGCTACACCTTC
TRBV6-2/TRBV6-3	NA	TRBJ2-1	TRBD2	CASRVGLVGGYEQFF	TGTGCCAGCAGGGTAGGACTAGTAGGTGGCTATGAGCAGTTCTTC
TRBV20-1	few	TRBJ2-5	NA	CSAKQSGGWTQYF	TGCAGTGCTAAACAGTCCGGTGGTTGGACCCAGTACTTC
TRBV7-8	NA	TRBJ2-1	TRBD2	CASRSREGRYNEQFF	TGTGCCAGCAGATCGAGGGAGGGGAGATACAATGAGCAGTTCTTC
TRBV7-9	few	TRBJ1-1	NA	CASSLSQGGNTEAFF	TGTGCCAGCAGCTTATCACAGGGCGGCAACACTGAAGCTTTCTTT
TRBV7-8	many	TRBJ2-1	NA	CASSSGTGKRDEQFF	TGTGCCAGCAGTTCCGGGACCGGCAAACGGGATGAGCAGTTCTTC
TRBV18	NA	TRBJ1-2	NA	CASSPIPRGPGSQGGYTF	TGTGCCAGCTCACCTATACCCAGAGGCCCCGGGTCTCAAGGGGGCTACACCTTC
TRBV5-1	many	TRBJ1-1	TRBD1	CASSANRGLGTEAFF	TGCGCCAGCAGCGCCAACAGGGGCCTGGGGACTGAAGCTTTCTTT
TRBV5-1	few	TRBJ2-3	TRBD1	CASSPGQTSTDTQYF	TGCGCCAGCAGCCCGGGACAGACTTCCACAGATACGCAGTATTTT
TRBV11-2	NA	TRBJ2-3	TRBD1	CASSFRGQGTDTQYF	TGTGCCAGCAGCTTTAGGGGACAGGGCACAGATACGCAGTATTTT
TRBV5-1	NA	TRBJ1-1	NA	CASSYTGTEAFF	TGCGCCAGCAGCTACACCGGGACAGAAGCTTTCTTT
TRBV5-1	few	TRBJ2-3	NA	CASSLYGVAGYTDTQYF	TGCGCCAGCAGCTTGTACGGTGTGGCGGGGTACACAGATACGCAGTATTTT
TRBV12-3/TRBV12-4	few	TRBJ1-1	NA	CASKQGTEAFF	TGTGCCAGCAAACAGGGAACTGAAGCTTTCTTT
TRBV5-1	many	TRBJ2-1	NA	CASKEAWANEQFF	TGCGCCAGCAAGGAGGCGTGGGCCAATGAGCAGTTCTTC
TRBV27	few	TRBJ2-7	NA	CASSYDVVGEQYF	TGTGCCAGCAGTTATGACGTCGTCGGCGAGCAGTACTTC
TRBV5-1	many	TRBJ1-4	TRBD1	CASSLAGTGSEKLFF	TGCGCCAGCAGCTTGGCCGGGACAGGGTCTGAAAAACTGTTTTTT
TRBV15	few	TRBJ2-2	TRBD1	CATSRQGAAGELFF	TGTGCCACCAGCAGACAGGGGGCGGCCGGGGAGCTGTTTTTT
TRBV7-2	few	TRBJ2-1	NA	CASSFYGDEQFF	TGTGCCAGCAGCTTTTATGGCGATGAGCAGTTCTTC
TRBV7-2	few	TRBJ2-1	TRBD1	CASSLDRDRGQNEQFF	TGTGCCAGCAGCCTTGACCGGGACAGGGGGCAGAATGAGCAGTTCTTC
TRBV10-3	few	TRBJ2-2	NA	CAISAQGRKANTGELFF	TGTGCCATCAGTGCTCAGGGGCGTAAGGCGAACACCGGGGAGCTGTTTTTT
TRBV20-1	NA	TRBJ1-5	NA	CSARTDLNQPQHF	TGCAGTGCTAGGACAGACTTAAATCAGCCCCAGCATTTT
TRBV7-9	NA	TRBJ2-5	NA	CASSFSHSWETQYF	TGTGCCAGCAGCTTTTCGCATTCCTGGGAGACCCAGTACTTC
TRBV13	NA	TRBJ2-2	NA	CASSSSPGYTGELFF	TGTGCCAGCAGCTCCTCACCAGGATACACCGGGGAGCTGTTTTTT
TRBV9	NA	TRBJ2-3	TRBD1	CASSVRQGNLDTQYF	TGTGCCAGCAGCGTGAGACAGGGTAATTTAGATACGCAGTATTTT
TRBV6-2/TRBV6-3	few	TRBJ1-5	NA	CASSYERGNQPQHF	TGTGCCAGCAGTTACGAGAGAGGCAATCAGCCCCAGCATTTT